The entry that follows covers one T cell receptor (beta chain) sequence. Its antigen is currently unknown. The PCR had 60 Vbeta and 13 Jbeta primers. The repertoire was sequenced with immunoSEQ multiplex PCR; TCRdb's copy has only in-frame clones and lacks some. The data hold 160,000 or so clones, with 86% observed a single time. This record comes from a study of cytomegalovirus exposure and HLA in healthy donors. Study conclusions and caveats: The authors reported that TCR beta sequences could predict HLA-A and HLA-B alleles. These predictions were accurate for most subjects in the first cohort. The only immune exposure information that was available was CMV serostatus. In a later analysis, at a false discovery rate of 0.05, some 15,000 TCR beta sequences were associated with HLA alleles. The authors enumerated roughly 160 TCR beta chains as linked to cytomegalovirus.

The CDR3 extends over 15 amino acids. Trimming at V came to 6 bases and at J to 4 bases, leaving 7 bases not matched to a gene. Germline CDR1 reads MNHEY; CDR2 reads SMNVEV (reference sequence). The sequenced sample consisted of PBMCs. The rearrangement joins TRBV27 to TRBJ2-1; TRBD2 agrees at 9 bases. This TCR was sampled from a woman aged 18-35 years in good health and CMV-seronegative. CDR3 amino acids: CASSSLAGPYNEQFF. CDR3 bases: TGTGCCAGCAGCTCCCTAGCGGGGCCATACAATGAGCAGTTCTTC.